The source of this T cell receptor beta chain is a study of technical replicates of blood from a handful of donors. Sequenced by immunoSEQ multiplex PCR; TCRdb stores in-frame clones only, minus some. The sample carries roughly 68,000 clones, approximately 97% recorded once. The CDR3 is made up of 13 amino acids. Trimming removed 8 bases from V and 5 bases from J; junction bases left unmatched: 2. CDR1 and CDR2 (germline): MNHNS, SASEGT. The receptor was isolated from a human donor in good health. The sequenced sample was T cells isolated from PBMCs. The genes are TRBV6-1 and TRBJ2-5, with TRBD2 matching 13 bases. The CDR3 DNA follows: TGTGCCAGCGGACTAGCGGGAGATGAGACCCAGTACTTC. Translated, it gives CASGLAGDETQYF.